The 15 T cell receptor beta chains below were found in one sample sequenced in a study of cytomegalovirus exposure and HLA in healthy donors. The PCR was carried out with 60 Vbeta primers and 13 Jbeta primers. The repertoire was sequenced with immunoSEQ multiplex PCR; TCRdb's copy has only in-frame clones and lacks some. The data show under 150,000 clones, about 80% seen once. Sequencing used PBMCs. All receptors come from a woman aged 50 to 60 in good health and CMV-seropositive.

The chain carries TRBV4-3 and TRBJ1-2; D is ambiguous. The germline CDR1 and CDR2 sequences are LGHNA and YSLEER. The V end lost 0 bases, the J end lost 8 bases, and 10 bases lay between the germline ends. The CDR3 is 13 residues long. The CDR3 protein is CASSQDLSGGYTF. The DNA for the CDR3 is TGCGCCAGCAGCCAAGATTTGTCGGGAGGCTACACCTTC.

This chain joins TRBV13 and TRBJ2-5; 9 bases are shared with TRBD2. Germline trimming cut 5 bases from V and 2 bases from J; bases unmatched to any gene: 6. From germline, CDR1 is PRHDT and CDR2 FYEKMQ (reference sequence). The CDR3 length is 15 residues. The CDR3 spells CASSTGTSRQETQYF. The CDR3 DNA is TGTGCCAGCAGCACCGGGACTAGCAGACAAGAGACCCAGTACTTC.

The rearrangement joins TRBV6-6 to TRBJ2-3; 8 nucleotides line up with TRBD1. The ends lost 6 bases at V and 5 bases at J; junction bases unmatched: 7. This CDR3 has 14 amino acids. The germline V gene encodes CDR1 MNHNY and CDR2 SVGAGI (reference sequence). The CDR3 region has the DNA TGTGCCAGCAGCCAGGGGGCGAATGAAGATACGCAGTATTTT. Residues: CASSQGANEDTQYF.

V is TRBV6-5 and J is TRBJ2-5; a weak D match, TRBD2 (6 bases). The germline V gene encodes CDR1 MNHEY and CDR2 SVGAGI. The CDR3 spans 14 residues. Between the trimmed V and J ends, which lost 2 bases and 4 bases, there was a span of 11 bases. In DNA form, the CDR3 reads TGTGCCAGCAGTTACGGCCAGGGAGGAGAGACCCAGTACTTC. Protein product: CASSYGQGGETQYF.

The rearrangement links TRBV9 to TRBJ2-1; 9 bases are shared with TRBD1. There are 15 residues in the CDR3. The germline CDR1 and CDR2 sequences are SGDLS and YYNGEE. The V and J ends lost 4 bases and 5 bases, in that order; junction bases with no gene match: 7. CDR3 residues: CASSLYGTGNNEQFF. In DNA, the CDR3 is TGTGCCAGCAGCCTCTACGGGACAGGGAACAATGAGCAGTTCTTC.

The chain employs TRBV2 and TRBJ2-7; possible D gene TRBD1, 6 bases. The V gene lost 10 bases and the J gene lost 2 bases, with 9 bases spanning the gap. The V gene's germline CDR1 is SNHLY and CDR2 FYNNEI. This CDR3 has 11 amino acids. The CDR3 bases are TGTGCCACCCGGGACACCTACGAGCAGTACTTC. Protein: CATRDTYEQYF.

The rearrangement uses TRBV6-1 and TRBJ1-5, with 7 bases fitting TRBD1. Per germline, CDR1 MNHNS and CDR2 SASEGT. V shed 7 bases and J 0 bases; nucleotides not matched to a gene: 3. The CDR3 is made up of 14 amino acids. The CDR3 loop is CASKTGYSNQPQHF. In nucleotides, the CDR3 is TGTGCCAGCAAGACAGGGTATAGCAATCAGCCCCAGCATTTT.

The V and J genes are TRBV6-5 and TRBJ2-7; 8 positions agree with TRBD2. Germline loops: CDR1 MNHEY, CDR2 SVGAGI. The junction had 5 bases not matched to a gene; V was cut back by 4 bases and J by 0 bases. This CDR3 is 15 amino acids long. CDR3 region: CASSSTSGSSYEQYF. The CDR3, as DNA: TGTGCCAGCAGTTCAACTAGCGGAAGCTCCTACGAGCAGTACTTC.

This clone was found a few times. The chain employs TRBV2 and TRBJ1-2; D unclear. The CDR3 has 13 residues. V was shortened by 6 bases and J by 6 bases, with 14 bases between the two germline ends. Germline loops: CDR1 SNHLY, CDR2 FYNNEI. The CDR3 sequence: CASRPGPRDGYTF. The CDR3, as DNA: TGTGCCAGCAGACCCGGGCCGAGGGATGGCTACACCTTC.

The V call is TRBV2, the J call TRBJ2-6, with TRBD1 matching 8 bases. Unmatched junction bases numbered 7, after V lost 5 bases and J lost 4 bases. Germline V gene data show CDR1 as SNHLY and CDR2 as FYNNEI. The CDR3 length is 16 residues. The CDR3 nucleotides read TGTGCCAGCAGTCCAGGGGGCGCGGGAGGGGCCAACGTCCTGACTTTC. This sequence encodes CASSPGGAGGANVLTF.

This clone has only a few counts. CDR3 DNA: TGCGCCAGCAGCCAGGAACTAGCGGCGGGTACCGGGGAGCTGTTTTTT. It encodes CASSQELAAGTGELFF. The rearrangement links TRBV4-3 to TRBJ2-2, with 8 positions matching TRBD2. This CDR3 region has 16 residues. Germline V lookup: CDR1 LGHNA, CDR2 YSLEER. The V gene end was trimmed by 3 bases and the J gene end by 5 bases; junction bases not matched to a gene: 8.

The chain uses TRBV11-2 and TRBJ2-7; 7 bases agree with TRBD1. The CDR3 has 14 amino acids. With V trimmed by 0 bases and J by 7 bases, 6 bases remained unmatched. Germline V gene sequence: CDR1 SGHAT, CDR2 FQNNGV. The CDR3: CASSLETGLGEQYF. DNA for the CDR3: TGTGCCAGCAGCTTAGAGACAGGGCTTGGGGAGCAGTACTTC. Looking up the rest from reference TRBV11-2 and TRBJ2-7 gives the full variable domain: EAGVAQSPRYKIIEKRQSVAFWCNPISGHATLYWYQQILGQGPKLLIQFQNNGVVDDSQLPKDRFSAERLKGVDSTLKIQPAKLEDSAVYLCASSLETGLGEQYFGPGTRLTVT.

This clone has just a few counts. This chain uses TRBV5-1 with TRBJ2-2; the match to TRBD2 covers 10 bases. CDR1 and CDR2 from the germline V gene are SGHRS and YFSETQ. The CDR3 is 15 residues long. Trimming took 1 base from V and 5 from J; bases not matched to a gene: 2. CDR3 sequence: CASSLSTSGTGELFF. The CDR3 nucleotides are TGCGCCAGCAGCTTGTCGACTAGCGGGACCGGGGAGCTGTTTTTT.

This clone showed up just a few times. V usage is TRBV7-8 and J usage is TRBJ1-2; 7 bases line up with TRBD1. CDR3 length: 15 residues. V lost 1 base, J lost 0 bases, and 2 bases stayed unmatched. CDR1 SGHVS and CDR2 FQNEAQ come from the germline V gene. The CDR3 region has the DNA TGTGCCAGCAGCTTAGGGGACAGAGCTAACTATGGCTACACCTTC. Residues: CASSLGDRANYGYTF. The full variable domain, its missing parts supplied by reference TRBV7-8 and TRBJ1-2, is GAGVSQSPRYKVAKRGQDVALRCDPISGHVSLFWYQQALGQGPEFLTYFQNEAQLDKSGLPSDRFFAERPEGSVSTLKIQRTQQEDSAVYLCASSLGDRANYGYTFGSGTRLTVV.

CDR3 residues: CAWSREWGYEQYF. In DNA, the CDR3 is TGTGCCTGGAGTCGGGAGTGGGGGTACGAGCAGTACTTC. This sequence joins TRBV30 and TRBJ2-7, with D possibly being TRBD2 (6 bases). The CDR3 has 13 residues. Between the trimmed V and J ends, which lost 2 bases and 4 bases, there was a span of 12 bases. Germline lookup yields CDR1 GTSNPN and CDR2 SVGIG (reference sequence).